This TCR beta chain comes out of a study of somatic mutations in cytotoxic T cells in rheumatoid arthritis. Study background: Certain V beta antibody-stained T-cell populations, V beta1+ cells sequenced for TCRB among them, were flow-sorted to nearly 100% purity.

TCRdb's table, derived via immunoSEQ multiplex PCR, lists solely in-frame clones and lacks some. The sample lists 14,000 or so clones; under 85% were seen once. Note on this clone: What it binds is not known.

V dropped 0 bases and J dropped 13 bases, with 20 bases sitting between them. Germline lookup yields CDR1 SGHTS and CDR2 YDEGEE. This CDR3 spans 16 amino acids. Study results and caveats: Of 50 to 75 patients, fewer than 10 had a largest CD8+ clone that exceeded 20% of CD8+ cells.

Sequenced material: CD8+ T cells sorted from blood. J is TRBJ1-6 and V is TRBV5-8, with D hard to call. This receptor was obtained from an adult with rheumatoid arthritis. CDR3 region: CASSLVLGVPVGPLHF. DNA of the CDR3: TGTGCCAGCAGCTTGGTCCTTGGGGTTCCGGTCGGGCCCCTCCACTTT.